This T cell receptor beta chain was captured in a study of molecular identifiers for immune sequencing clone quantification. About the research overall: RNA, taken in replicates from around 20,000 or 100,000 naive CD8 cells, was split five ways, with four sequenced.

Regarding the study as a whole: The share of molecules held by clones above 20 RNA copies was over 98% in effector cells and under 1% in naive cells.

Each CDR3 protein gets one entry after TCRdb re-called the PCR reads with MiXCR. The sample records over 600,000 distinct CDR3 sequences, approximately 20% being singletons. The CDR3 runs 17 residues. In germline, CDR1 is LNHDA, CDR2 SQIVND (reference sequence). V shed 6 bases and J 6 bases; nucleotides not matched to a gene: 10. Concerning this clonotype: Its target is unknown.

This chain joins TRBV19 and TRBJ2-2, with TRBD2 matching over 13 bases. The sequence was collected from a human donor in good health. Some libraries in this study had Jurkat cell RNA spiked in. The sequencing input was naive CD8+ T cells from blood, with Jurkat cell RNA spiked in. The subset denotes: FACS-sorted CD8+CD4-CCR7+CD45RA+ naive T cells. The CDR3 sequence is CASRQTSGRAPSGELFF. The DNA of the CDR3 is TGTGCCAGTAGACAAACTAGCGGGAGGGCCCCATCCGGGGAGCTGTTTTTT. The full variable domain, completed using reference TRBV19 and TRBJ2-2, is DGGITQSPKYLFRKEGQNVTLSCEQNLNHDAMYWYRQDPGQGLRLIYYSQIVNDFQKGDIAEGYSVSREKKESFPLTVTSAQKNPTAFYLCASRQTSGRAPSGELFFGEGSRLTVL.